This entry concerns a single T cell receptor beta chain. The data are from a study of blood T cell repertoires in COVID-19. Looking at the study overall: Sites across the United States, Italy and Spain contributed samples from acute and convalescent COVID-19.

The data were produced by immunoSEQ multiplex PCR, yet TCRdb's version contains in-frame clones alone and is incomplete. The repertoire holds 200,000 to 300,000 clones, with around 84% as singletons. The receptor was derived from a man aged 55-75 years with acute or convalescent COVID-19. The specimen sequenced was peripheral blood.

Here the CDR3 reads CASSSRTGQPQHF. DNA for the CDR3: TGTGCCAGCAGTTCAAGGACGGGACAGCCCCAGCATTTT. The rearrangement uses TRBV27 and TRBJ1-5; D is ambiguous. Germline loops: CDR1 MNHEY, CDR2 SMNVEV (reference sequence). V lost 4 bases and J 7 bases, leaving 11 bases between the germline ends. The CDR3 covers 13 residues.